Presented here are 20 T cell receptor beta chains from one specimen sequenced in a study of cytomegalovirus exposure and HLA in healthy donors. The PCR made use of 60 Vbeta and 13 Jbeta primers. Some clones are missing from TCRdb's copy, which holds only in-frame ones; the method was immunoSEQ multiplex PCR. The data show roughly 100,000 clones, approximately 82% seen once. Sequencing input: PBMCs. These receptors all come from a female donor in good health and CMV-seropositive.

The chain carries TRBV4-1 and TRBJ2-7, with 8 positions matching TRBD2. The germline V gene encodes CDR1 MGHRA and CDR2 YSYEKL. The CDR3 runs 16 residues. The V segment lost 4 bases and the J segment 5 bases; nucleotides outside the gene matches: 13. CDR3 sequence: CASSPAHTGGPHEQYF. DNA of the CDR3: TGCGCCAGCAGCCCCGCTCATACGGGAGGGCCCCACGAGCAGTACTTC.

The genes are TRBV2 and TRBJ2-5; 13 bases are shared with TRBD2. This CDR3 comprises 16 residues. V was pared by 5 bases and J by 7 bases, with 10 bases of the junction left unmatched. Germline V gene lookup returns CDR1 SNHLY and CDR2 FYNNEI. DNA for the CDR3: TGTGCCAGCAGTTCAACTAGCGGGGGGGCAAAGGGGACCCAGTACTTC. It is translated as CASSSTSGGAKGTQYF. The full variable domain, its missing parts supplied by reference TRBV2 and TRBJ2-5, is EPEVTQTPSHQVTQMGQEVILRCVPISNHLYFYWYRQILGQKVEFLVSFYNNEISEKSEIFDDQFSVERPDGSNFTLKIRSTKLEDSAMYFCASSSTSGGAKGTQYFGPGTRLLVL.

The rearrangement uses TRBV7-8 and TRBJ2-7, with 7 positions matching TRBD1. The CDR3 loop spans 14 amino acids. J was trimmed by 4 bases and V by 3 bases; bases with no gene match: 6. The germline V gene encodes CDR1 SGHVS and CDR2 FQNEAQ. DNA of the CDR3: TGTGCCAGCAGCTTTACAGGGGACCTTTACGAGCAGTACTTC. Encoded protein: CASSFTGDLYEQYF.

The rearrangement links TRBV6-5 to TRBJ2-5; unclear D gene. CDR1 is MNHEY, CDR2 SVGAGI, per germline. The CDR3 sequence is 11 residues long. V was pared by 2 bases and J by 5 bases, with 3 bases between. CDR3 sequence (DNA): TGTGCCAGCAGTTACCGGGAGACCCAGTACTTC. Its protein product is CASSYRETQYF.

This sequence joins TRBV2 and TRBJ1-5; D gene uncertain. Trimming removed 4 bases at V and 5 bases at J, with 9 bases between. CDR3 length equals 13 residues. From germline, CDR1 is SNHLY and CDR2 FYNNEI. CDR3 bases: TGTGCCAGCAGTGGGGAGACGGATCAGCCCCAGCATTTT. Its protein product is CASSGETDQPQHF.

The J gene is TRBJ1-1, the V gene TRBV5-6; possible D gene TRBD1, 6 bases. V lost 6 bases and J 0 bases, leaving 15 bases between the germline ends. Germline V CDR1 and CDR2: SGHDT, YYEEEE. The CDR3 sequence is 15 residues long. This chain's CDR3 is CASIWRGPMNTEAFF. The CDR3 nucleotides are TGTGCCAGCATCTGGCGGGGGCCCATGAACACTGAAGCTTTCTTT.

In this sample, this clone turned up once. The chain uses TRBV29-1 and TRBJ1-4; no firm D call. The CDR3 runs 11 residues. From germline, CDR1 is SQVTM and CDR2 ANQGSEA. Trimming shortened V by 2 bases and J by 5 bases, and 3 bases separated the two germline ends. CDR3 coding DNA: TGCAGCGTTGAACTAAATGAAAAACTGTTTTTT. Translated, it gives CSVELNEKLFF.

The chain joins TRBV19 to TRBJ2-5, with D maybe TRBD1 (5 bases). V lost 5 bases to trimming and J lost 5 bases, with 12 bases between them. Germline V gene sequence: CDR1 LNHDA, CDR2 SQIVND (reference sequence). The length of the CDR3 is 13 residues. CDR3 nucleotides: TGTGCCAGTAGTCGACAGTATAGGGAGACCCAGTACTTC. Encoded protein: CASSRQYRETQYF.

V and J are TRBV7-9 and TRBJ1-5; no definite D call. This CDR3 has 15 amino acids. CDR1 SEHNR and CDR2 FQNEAQ come from the germline V gene (reference sequence). The germline V and J ends were trimmed by 1 base and 2 bases, with 9 bases remaining between them. The CDR3 nucleotides read TGTGCCAGCAGCTTAGATGGTAGTCGCAATCAGCCCCAGCATTTT. Translation: CASSLDGSRNQPQHF.

The rearrangement uses TRBV5-5 and TRBJ2-1; tentative D call: TRBD1 (5 bases). Germline-derived CDR1 and CDR2 are SGHKS and YYEKEE (reference sequence). The V and J ends lost 0 bases and 6 bases respectively, with 13 bases between them. The CDR3 extends over 15 amino acids. As DNA, the CDR3 is TGTGCCAGCAGCTTGGAGCAGGGATTAGGCAATGAGCAGTTCTTC. Its translation: CASSLEQGLGNEQFF.

The chain uses TRBV28 and TRBJ1-5, with 7 nucleotides matching TRBD1. CDR1 is MDHEN and CDR2 is SYDVKM in the germline V gene. CDR3 length: 16 residues. V was clipped by 3 bases and J by 3 bases; unmatched bases: 8. CDR3 residues: CASSFSRRGNNQPQHF. CDR3 coding DNA: TGTGCCAGCAGTTTTTCGCGCAGGGGGAACAATCAGCCCCAGCATTTT.

The chain is built from TRBV5-1 and TRBJ2-5; 7 bases line up with TRBD1. After removal of 0 bases from V and 5 bases from J, the junction contained 7 bases not matched to a gene. CDR3 length equals 15 residues. The germline gives CDR1 SGHRS, CDR2 YFSETQ. The DNA of the CDR3 is TGCGCCAGCAGCTTGGCCTTGGGACAGCCCGAGACCCAGTACTTC. This codes for CASSLALGQPETQYF.

The chain couples TRBV30 to TRBJ2-2, with D unresolved. The germline V gene has CDR1 GTSNPN and CDR2 SVGIG (reference sequence). V was pared by 4 bases and J by 6 bases, with 9 bases between. There are 12 residues in the CDR3. For the CDR3, the DNA is TGTGCCTGGAAACGGCGGCCCGGGGAGCTGTTTTTT. This codes for CAWKRRPGELFF. The whole variable domain, remainder taken from reference TRBV30 and TRBJ2-2, is SQTIHQWPATLVQPVGSPLSLECTVEGTSNPNLYWYRQAAGRGLQLLFYSVGIGQISSEVPQNLSASRPQDRQFILSSKKLLLSDSGFYLCAWKRRPGELFFGEGSRLTVL.

The rearrangement joins TRBV6-5 to TRBJ1-2; 8 bases match TRBD1. V lost 0 bases and J lost 6; bases outside the gene matches: 3. This CDR3 region has 14 residues. The germline V gene encodes CDR1 MNHEY and CDR2 SVGAGI. The CDR3, as DNA: TGTGCCAGCAGTTACTCGTCAGGGGGCAATGGCTACACCTTC. It translates to CASSYSSGGNGYTF.

The chain combines TRBV6-6 with TRBJ1-6; D unresolved. The CDR3 is 13 residues long. Trimming pared 0 bases from V and 13 bases from J, leaving 10 bases between. Germline CDR1 reads MNHNY; CDR2 reads SVGAGI (reference sequence). The DNA of the CDR3 is TGTGCCAGCAGTTACTCCATCGGAGGGCCCCTCCACTTT. This codes for CASSYSIGGPLHF.

The V gene is TRBV9, the J gene TRBJ1-3; D is uncertain. CDR1 SGDLS and CDR2 YYNGEE come from the germline V gene. The CDR3 length is 12 residues. Trimming removed 1 base at V and 4 bases at J, with 3 bases between. The CDR3 nucleotides are TGTGCCAGCAGCGTATTAGGAAACACCATATATTTT. Protein: CASSVLGNTIYF.

The CDR3: CASSLSGGPRDEQYF. The CDR3 nucleotides read TGTGCCAGCAGCTTATCAGGAGGACCTAGAGACGAGCAGTACTTC. This chain joins TRBV7-9 and TRBJ2-7, with D possibly matching TRBD2 (5 bases). The V gene's germline CDR1 is SEHNR and CDR2 FQNEAQ (reference sequence). This CDR3 is built from 15 residues. V was pared by 2 bases and J by 5 bases, with 16 bases between. Full variable domain (remainder filled in from reference TRBV7-9 and TRBJ2-7): DTGVSQNPRHKITKRGQNVTFRCDPISEHNRLYWYRQTLGQGPEFLTYFQNEAQLEKSRLLSDRFSAERPKGSFSTLEIQRTEQGDSAMYLCASSLSGGPRDEQYFGPGTRLTVT.

The chain links TRBV13 to TRBJ2-5; TRBD2 matches 8 bases. Germline assignment: CDR1 PRHDT and CDR2 FYEKMQ (reference sequence). The length of the CDR3 is 17 residues. Trimming took 5 bases from V and 4 from J; bases not matched to a gene: 15. The CDR3 protein is CASSARQSVSGGETQYF. The CDR3 nucleotides are TGTGCCAGCAGCGCCCGCCAAAGCGTAAGCGGGGGAGAGACCCAGTACTTC.

Concerning this clone itself: The germline gene is not matched at one end of the junction; a read error may be the cause. This chain uses TRBV7-9 with TRBJ2-2, with 7 positions matching TRBD2. The CDR3 sequence is 16 residues long. CDR1 and CDR2 from the germline V gene are SEHNR and FQNEAQ (reference sequence). CDR3: CSSSLSSGLNTGELFF. CDR3 coding DNA: TGTTCCAGCAGCTTATCTAGCGGATTAAACACCGGGGAGCTGTTTTTT.

Details on this clone: The junction does not match germline at one end; this may be a read error. The chain couples TRBV7-7 to TRBJ2-1, with D maybe TRBD2 (5 bases). This CDR3 spans 13 amino acids. Looked up from germline, CDR1 is SSHAT and CDR2 is FNYEAQ (reference sequence). The CDR3 loop is CASSSGGYNEQFF. CDR3 sequence (DNA): TGTGCTAGCAGCTCAGGCGGGTACAATGAGCAGTTCTTC.